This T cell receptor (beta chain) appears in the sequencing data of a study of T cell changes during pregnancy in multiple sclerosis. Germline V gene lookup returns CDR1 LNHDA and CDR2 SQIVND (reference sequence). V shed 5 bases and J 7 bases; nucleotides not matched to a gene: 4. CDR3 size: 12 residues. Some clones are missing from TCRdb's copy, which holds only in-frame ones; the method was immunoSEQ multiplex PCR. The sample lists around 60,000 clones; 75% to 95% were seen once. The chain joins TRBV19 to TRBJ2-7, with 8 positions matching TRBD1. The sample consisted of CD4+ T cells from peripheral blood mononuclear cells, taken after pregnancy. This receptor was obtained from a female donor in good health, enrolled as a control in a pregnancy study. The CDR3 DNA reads TGTGCCAGTAGTCAGGGGGCTGGTGAGCAGTACTTC. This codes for CASSQGAGEQYF.